This paragraph covers one T cell receptor beta chain sequence. Its antigen remains unknown. The authors distributed each subset's genomic DNA evenly over several immunoSEQ plates. Profiled with immunoSEQ multiplex PCR; TCRdb holds only in-frame clones, not every one. The data show 2 million to 2.5 million clones, around 92% seen once. CD45RA+ naive and CD45RA-negative memory subsets were separated from CD4+ cells. The data were taken from a study of shared clonotypes between healthy human individuals. The CDR3 is made up of 14 amino acids. The V gene's germline CDR1 is SGHNT and CDR2 YENEEA. The J segment lost 0 bases and the V segment lost 3 bases, leaving 0 bases of the junction unmatched. Study-wide results and caveats: The genetic and exposure-history diversity represented was limited by few donors.

The rearrangement links TRBV11-3 to TRBJ2-3, with 7 nucleotides matching TRBD1. The clonotype comes from a young man in good health. Some clones in this sample may be carry-over from other donors' samples. The sequencing input was naive CD4+ T cells from PBMCs. Regarding subset: CD45RA+ positively selected. CDR3 coding DNA: TGTGCCAGCAGCTTGACAGGGAGCACAGATACGCAGTATTTT. This codes for CASSLTGSTDTQYF.